The subject of this entry is one T cell receptor beta chain. The sample belongs to a study of shared clonotypes between healthy human individuals. Study overall: For every donor, three CD4 naive, three CD4 memory, two CD8 naive and one CD8 memory plates were used.

The V gene's germline CDR1 is SGHAT and CDR2 FQNNGV. The CDR3 spans 13 residues. V lost 6 bases and J lost 12, with 17 bases in between. Method: immunoSEQ multiplex PCR; TCRdb's copy keeps in-frame clones and lacks some. Of about 1 million clones listed, about 75% are singletons. This sequence joins TRBV11-2 and TRBJ1-4; no reliable D call. This clonotype was obtained from a man in his late teens or twenties in good health. Sequencing input: memory CD4+ T cells sorted from blood. Subset defined: CD45RA-negative fraction. This CDR3 reads CASRSIREGELFF. The CDR3 region has the DNA TGTGCCAGCAGAAGTATACGTGAAGGCGAACTGTTTTTT.